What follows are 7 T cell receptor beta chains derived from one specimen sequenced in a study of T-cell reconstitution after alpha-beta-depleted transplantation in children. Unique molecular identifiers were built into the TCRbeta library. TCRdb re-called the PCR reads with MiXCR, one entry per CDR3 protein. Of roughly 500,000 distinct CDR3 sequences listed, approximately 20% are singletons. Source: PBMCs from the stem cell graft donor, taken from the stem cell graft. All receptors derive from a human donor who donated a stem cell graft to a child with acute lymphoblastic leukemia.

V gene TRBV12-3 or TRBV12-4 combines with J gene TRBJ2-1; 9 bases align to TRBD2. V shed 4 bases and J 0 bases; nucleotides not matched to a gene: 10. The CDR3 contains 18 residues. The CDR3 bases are TGTGCCAGCAGTTACGGAAGCGGGAGGCTAACCTCCTACAATGAGCAGTTCTTC. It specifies CASSYGSGRLTSYNEQFF.

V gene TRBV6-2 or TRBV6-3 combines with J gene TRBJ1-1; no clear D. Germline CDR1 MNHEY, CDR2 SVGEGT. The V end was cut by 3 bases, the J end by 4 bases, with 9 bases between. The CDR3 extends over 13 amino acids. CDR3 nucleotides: TGTGCCAGCAGTTATATCGTGGGCACTGAAGCTTTCTTT. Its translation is CASSYIVGTEAFF.

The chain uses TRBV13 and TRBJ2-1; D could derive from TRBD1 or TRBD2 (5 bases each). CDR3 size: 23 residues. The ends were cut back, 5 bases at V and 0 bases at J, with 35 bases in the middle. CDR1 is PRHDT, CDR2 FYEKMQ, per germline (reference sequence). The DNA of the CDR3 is TGTGCCAGCAGCACCCAACCGTACCAAGAGGCCGAGGGGAGAATTAGCTCCTACAATGAGCAGTTCTTC. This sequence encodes CASSTQPYQEAEGRISSYNEQFF.

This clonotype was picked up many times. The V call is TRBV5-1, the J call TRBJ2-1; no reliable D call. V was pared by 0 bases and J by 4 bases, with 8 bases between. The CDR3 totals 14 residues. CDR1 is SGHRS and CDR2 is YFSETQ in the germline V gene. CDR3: CASSLGQLYNEQFF. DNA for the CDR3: TGCGCCAGCAGCTTGGGGCAGCTATACAATGAGCAGTTCTTC.

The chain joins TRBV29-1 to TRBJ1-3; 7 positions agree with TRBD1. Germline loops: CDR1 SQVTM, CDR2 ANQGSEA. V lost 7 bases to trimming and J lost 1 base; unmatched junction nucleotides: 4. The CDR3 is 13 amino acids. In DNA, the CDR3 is TGCAGCGCCCTGACAGGGTCTGGAAACACCATATATTTT. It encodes CSALTGSGNTIYF. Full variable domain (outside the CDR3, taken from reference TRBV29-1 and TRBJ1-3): SAVISQKPSRDICQRGTSLTIQCQVDSQVTMMFWYRQQPGQSLTLIATANQGSEATYESGFVIDKFPISRPNLTFSTLTVSNMSPEDSSIYLCSALTGSGNTIYFGEGSWLTVV.

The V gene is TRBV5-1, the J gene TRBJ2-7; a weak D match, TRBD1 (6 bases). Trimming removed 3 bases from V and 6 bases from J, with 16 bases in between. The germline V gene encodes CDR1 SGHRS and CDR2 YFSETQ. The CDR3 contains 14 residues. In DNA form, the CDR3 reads TGCGCCAGCAGCTCACCCGGGCCCAGGGGCGAGCAGTACTTC. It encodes CASSSPGPRGEQYF.

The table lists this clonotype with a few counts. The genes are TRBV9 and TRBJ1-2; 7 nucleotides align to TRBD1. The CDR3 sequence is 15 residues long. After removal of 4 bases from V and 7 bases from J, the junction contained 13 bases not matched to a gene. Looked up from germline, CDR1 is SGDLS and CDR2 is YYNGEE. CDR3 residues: CASSSLDRFLRGYTF. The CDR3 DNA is TGTGCCAGCAGCTCCCTGGACAGGTTCCTTCGTGGCTACACCTTC. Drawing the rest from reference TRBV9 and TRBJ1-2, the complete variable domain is DSGVTQTPKHLITATGQRVTLRCSPRSGDLSVYWYQQSLDQGLQFLIQYYNGEERAKGNILERFSAQQFPDLHSELNLSSLELGDSALYFCASSSLDRFLRGYTFGSGTRLTVV.